Shown below are 21 T cell receptor beta chains from a single sample sequenced in a study of identical twins. TCRdb independently ran MiXCR on the 5' RACE reads; one entry per CDR3 protein. The top ten hold around 0.52% of the sample, which has around 500,000 distinct CDR3 sequences, 13% to 15% seen once. This sample was also put to use in a study of yellow fever vaccine responses in identical twins.

Source material: CD4+ T cells sorted from blood. The receptors stem from a young woman in good health.

Of note for this clonotype: This sequence may be a read error, since a much larger clone differs from it by one base. The V call is TRBV10-3, the J call TRBJ2-3, with 8 bases matching TRBD2. This CDR3 is built from 20 residues. Per germline, CDR1 ENHRY and CDR2 SYGVKD. The CDR3 bases are TGTACCATCAGTGATCGAGTTCGGCAATCAGATAGCGGGGGCACAGATACGCAGTATTTT. Translating it yields CTISDRVRQSDSGGTDTQYF.

This rearrangement joins TRBV6-1 to TRBJ2-2; 8 bases align to TRBD2. This CDR3 region has 14 residues. Germline lookup yields CDR1 MNHNS and CDR2 SASEGT. The V gene end was trimmed by 10 bases and the J gene end by 5 bases; junction bases not matched to a gene: 9. CDR3 sequence: CATSRGGLTGELFF. CDR3 in DNA: TGTGCCACCTCACGGGGGGGCTTAACCGGGGAGCTGTTTTTT.

This clonotype has ten or more counts. A read error may account for a junction end that differs from germline. V is TRBV5-1 and J is TRBJ2-3; D is unresolved. The CDR3 consists of 15 residues. Germline CDR1 reads SGHRS; CDR2 reads YFSETQ. The CDR3 bases are TGTGCCAGCAGCTTGGTGGGTACTAGCACAGATACGCAGTATTTT. Translating it yields CASSLVGTSTDTQYF.

The chain links TRBV20-1 to TRBJ1-1; D remains ambiguous. Germline V CDR1 and CDR2: DFQATT, SNEGSKA (reference sequence). The CDR3 is 12 amino acids. The CDR3 reads CGNSKGNTEAFF. CDR3 bases: TGCGGAAACTCGAAAGGGAACACTGAAGCTTTCTTT.

V is TRBV5-1 and J is TRBJ2-7; 9 nucleotides agree with TRBD1. Germline V gene sequence: CDR1 SGHRS, CDR2 YFSETQ. The V and J ends lost 4 bases and 4 bases, in that order; junction bases with no gene match: 6. This CDR3 has 14 amino acids. Written as DNA, the CDR3 is TGCGCCAGCAGCCCTAGGGACAGGGTTTACGAGCAGTACTTC. Translation gives CASSPRDRVYEQYF.

This clonotype was detected only a few times. Germline is not matched at one junction end, which may reflect a read error. V usage is TRBV20-1 and J usage is TRBJ2-7; D possibly corresponds to TRBD2 (5 bases). The length of the CDR3 is 14 residues. Germline values: CDR1 DFQATT, CDR2 SNEGSKA (reference sequence). CDR3 nucleotides: TGCAGTGCTAGAGATCGGGGTGGCTCCAACGAGCAGTACTTC. Translation: CSARDRGGSNEQYF.

The V call is TRBV19, the J call TRBJ2-7, with 9 bases aligning to TRBD1. V shed 5 bases, J shed 4 bases, and the junction held 9 bases outside the gene matches. Per germline, CDR1 LNHDA and CDR2 SQIVND (reference sequence). This CDR3 is built from 15 residues. The DNA for the CDR3 is TGTGCCAGTAGTTACGGGACAGGGAACGTTTACGAGCAGTACTTC. Residues: CASSYGTGNVYEQYF.

This clonotype was detected a few times. The CDR3 is CASSLSPQQGADTQYF. The CDR3 DNA follows: TGTGCCAGCAGCCTTTCCCCACAACAGGGAGCAGATACGCAGTATTTT. The chain uses TRBV7-9 and TRBJ2-3, with a possible D match to TRBD1 (6 bases). The CDR3 extends over 16 amino acids. Germline CDR1 reads SEHNR; CDR2 reads FQNEAQ (reference sequence). Trimming left V 5 bases short and J 4 bases short, with 19 bases between.

This clonotype has only a few counts. This rearrangement joins TRBV12-5 to TRBJ1-1; maybe TRBD1 (6 bases). Germline V gene data show CDR1 as LGHNT and CDR2 as FRNRAP. V was trimmed by 2 bases and J by 4 bases, leaving 14 bases between them. This CDR3 has 15 residues. This CDR3 reads CASGLWGAVGTEAFF. The DNA of the CDR3 is TGTGCTAGTGGTTTGTGGGGGGCCGTGGGCACTGAAGCTTTCTTT.

This clonotype was detected only a few times. The chain is built from TRBV20-1 and TRBJ2-7; the match to TRBD2 covers 9 bases. The CDR3 runs 14 residues. V shed 3 bases and J 5 bases; nucleotides not matched to a gene: 8. Per germline, CDR1 DFQATT and CDR2 SNEGSKA (reference sequence). The CDR3 DNA follows: TGCAGTGCTAGTATTGTGGTAGCGGGGGACGAGCAGTACTTC. Amino acids: CSASIVVAGDEQYF.

This clonotype was counted a few times. The chain couples TRBV5-1 to TRBJ2-5; 10 positions match TRBD2. The V gene end was trimmed by 5 bases and the J gene end by 4 bases; junction bases not matched to a gene: 8. The germline gives CDR1 SGHRS, CDR2 YFSETQ. CDR3 length equals 15 residues. CDR3 in DNA: TGCGCCAGCAGTACTCCTAGCGGGGGACGAGAGACCCAGTACTTC. This sequence encodes CASSTPSGGRETQYF.

The chain links TRBV7-8 to TRBJ2-1, with D possibly being TRBD1 (7 bases). Germline CDR1 is SGHVS and CDR2 is FQNEAQ. With 5 bases removed from V and 4 bases from J, the gap between germline ends came to 24 bases. The CDR3 consists of 18 residues. The CDR3, as DNA: TGTGCCAGCAGCCGGCAGGGGGGTCTGGCCCAGAATTACAATGAGCAGTTCTTC. It encodes CASSRQGGLAQNYNEQFF.

This clonotype has a handful of counts. The chain combines TRBV10-3 with TRBJ2-1, with 9 bases lining up with TRBD2. J lost 4 bases, V lost 0 bases, and 1 base had no gene match. From germline, CDR1 is ENHRY and CDR2 SYGVKD. There are 15 residues in the CDR3. The CDR3, as DNA: TGTGCCATCAGTGAGTCCCTAGCGGGGTACAATGAGCAGTTCTTC. Its translation is CAISESLAGYNEQFF.

A note on this clonotype: One base away lies a much larger clone, so this may be a sequencing read error. This chain uses TRBV3-1 with TRBJ2-6, with 7 nucleotides matching TRBD2. The germline V gene encodes CDR1 LGHDT and CDR2 YNNKEL (reference sequence). This CDR3 has 19 residues. The CDR3, as DNA: TGTACCAGCAGCCTGGGGGTTGGACTAGAGGAGTCTGGGGCCAACGTCCTGACTTTC. Its translation is CTSSLGVGLEESGANVLTF.

This clonotype was seen a handful of times. This chain connects TRBV5-1 to TRBJ2-2; D uncertain. The CDR3 runs to 12 residues. Germline values: CDR1 SGHRS, CDR2 YFSETQ. Trimming took 0 bases from V and 7 from J, leaving 4 bases between them. The CDR3 sequence: CASSLEFGELFF. The CDR3, as DNA: TGCGCCAGCAGCTTGGAATTCGGGGAGCTGTTTTTT.

The J gene is TRBJ2-6, the V gene TRBV7-2; D possibly corresponds to TRBD1 (5 bases). Trimming took off 0 bases at V and 1 base at J, with 13 bases between the two ends. This CDR3 comprises 18 residues. In germline, CDR1 is SGHTA, CDR2 FQGNSA. The CDR3 region has the DNA TGTGCCAGCAGCTTAGCCCCAGGGCCTACATCTGGGGCCAACGTCCTGACTTTC. It encodes CASSLAPGPTSGANVLTF. The full variable domain, in which reference TRBV7-2 and TRBJ2-6 provide the parts outside the CDR3, is GAGVSQSPSNKVTEKGKDVELRCDPISGHTALYWYRQSLGQGLEFLIYFQGNSAPDKSGLPSDRFSAERTGGSVSTLTIQRTQQEDSAVYLCASSLAPGPTSGANVLTFGAGSRLTVL.

The chain combines TRBV4-3 with TRBJ2-5; D may match TRBD1 or TRBD2 (5 bases each). This CDR3 is built from 14 residues. The germline CDR1 and CDR2 sequences are LGHNA and YSLEER. Trimming left V 1 base short and J 7 bases short, with 13 bases between. CDR3 sequence (DNA): TGCGCCAGCAGCCAAGTCGGGGCGGTCGGGACCCAGTACTTC. Protein product: CASSQVGAVGTQYF.

J is TRBJ2-3 and V is TRBV5-1; TRBD2 aligns across 7 bases. The junction had 5 bases not matched to a gene; V was cut back by 0 bases and J by 1 base. This CDR3 contains 16 residues. Germline values: CDR1 SGHRS, CDR2 YFSETQ. This CDR3 reads CASSLGEGLGTDTQYF. Written as DNA, the CDR3 is TGCGCCAGCAGCTTGGGGGAGGGCCTTGGCACAGATACGCAGTATTTT.

The V gene is TRBV6-4, the J gene TRBJ2-1, with a possible D match to TRBD1 (6 bases). Germline assignment: CDR1 MRHNA and CDR2 SNTAGT. The CDR3 is 13 amino acids. CDR3 nucleotides: TGTGCTTTCCGGGACAAAACCTACAATGAGCAGTTCTTC. As protein: CAFRDKTYNEQFF.

This clonotype turned up a few times. The chain uses TRBV10-3 and TRBJ1-5, with 7 bases lining up with TRBD1. V lost 5 bases, J lost 5 bases, and 6 bases stayed unmatched. Per germline, CDR1 ENHRY and CDR2 SYGVKD. CDR3 length equals 14 residues. The CDR3 DNA reads as TGTGCCATCAGTCCTGACAGGGACTATCAGCCCCAGCATTTT. Amino acid sequence: CAISPDRDYQPQHF.

This clonotype showed up just a few times. A read error may produce the germline difference seen at one junction end. The chain couples TRBV2 to TRBJ2-1; no clear D. The CDR3 is 14 amino acids. Germline V CDR1 and CDR2: SNHLY, FYNNEI. The CDR3 region has the DNA TGTGCCAGCAGTGAATATTTTGAATACAATAAGCAGTTCTTC. Its protein product is CASSEYFEYNKQFF. Complete variable domain (other parts from reference TRBV2 and TRBJ2-1): EPEVTQTPSHQVTQMGQEVILRCVPISNHLYFYWYRQILGQKVEFLVSFYNNEISEKSEIFDDQFSVERPDGSNFTLKIRSTKLEDSAMYFCASSEYFEYNKQFFGPGTRLTVL.